The source of this T cell receptor (beta chain) is a study of blood T cells in healthy people across ages. V was clipped by 4 bases and J by 4 bases; unmatched bases: 3. CDR3 length: 14 amino acids. Looked up from germline, CDR1 is SNHLY and CDR2 is FYNNEI. Remarks on this clonotype: Its target is not known.

Each donor was a healthy Caucasian individual from Russia, aged roughly 6 to 95. Study-wide points: Donor CMV infection status was unknown, possibly confounding age-related changes in expanded clonotypes.

The authors ran a second PCR of 7 to 11 cycles using a sample-barcoded 5' primer and a J-beta primer mix. The study obtained at least 2.5 million CDR3-containing paired-end reads from every sample. Using its own MiXCR run on the 5' RACE reads, TCRdb lists one record per CDR3 protein. Of approximately 400,000 distinct CDR3 sequences listed, approximately 52% are singletons. The sample comprised blood. This sequence joins TRBV2 and TRBJ1-1; 10 bases are shared with TRBD1. This receptor was obtained from a man aged 60 to 75 in good health. The CDR3 nucleotides read TGTGCCAGCAGTGGGGACAGGGGAGGCACTGAAGCTTTCTTT. Amino acids: CASSGDRGGTEAFF.